This TCR beta chain stems from a study of shared clonotypes between healthy human individuals. The repertoire was sequenced with immunoSEQ multiplex PCR; TCRdb's copy has only in-frame clones and lacks some. The table includes over a million clones, around 95% detected once. This TCR was recovered from a man aged 25 to 40 in good health. Sequencing was carried out using naive CD4+ T cells sorted from blood. Indicated subset: CD45RA+ positively selected.

The CDR3 region is CASSSRSGQGGYEQYF. CDR3 coding DNA: TGTGCCAGCAGCTCCCGGTCGGGACAGGGGGGATACGAGCAGTACTTC. The chain couples TRBV7-9 to TRBJ2-7; the match to TRBD1 covers 11 bases. Unmatched junction bases numbered 9, after V lost 4 bases and J lost 4 bases. Germline values: CDR1 SEHNR, CDR2 FQNEAQ (reference sequence). There are 16 residues in the CDR3.